This T cell receptor (beta chain) came from a study of graft-versus-host responses after intestinal transplantation. The repertoire was sequenced with immunoSEQ multiplex PCR; TCRdb's copy has only in-frame clones and lacks some. The sample holds 45,000 to 50,000 clones; 80% to 95% are singletons and the top ten take about 5.5%. This CDR3 has 14 amino acids. Germline V gene data show CDR1 as MNHEY and CDR2 as SVGAGI. Trimming stripped 0 bases from V and 8 bases from J, with 13 bases between. The clonotype comes from a human patient who received an intestinal transplant, so some T cells may come from the graft donor. Material: PBMCs, obtained roughly 760 days after a first intestinal transplant, on the day of a second. The rearrangement links TRBV6-5 to TRBJ1-2, with D possibly matching TRBD1 (6 bases). The CDR3, as DNA: TGTGCCAGCAGTTACTCGAGGGGGGAGTACGGCTACACCTTC. This gives the protein CASSYSRGEYGYTF.